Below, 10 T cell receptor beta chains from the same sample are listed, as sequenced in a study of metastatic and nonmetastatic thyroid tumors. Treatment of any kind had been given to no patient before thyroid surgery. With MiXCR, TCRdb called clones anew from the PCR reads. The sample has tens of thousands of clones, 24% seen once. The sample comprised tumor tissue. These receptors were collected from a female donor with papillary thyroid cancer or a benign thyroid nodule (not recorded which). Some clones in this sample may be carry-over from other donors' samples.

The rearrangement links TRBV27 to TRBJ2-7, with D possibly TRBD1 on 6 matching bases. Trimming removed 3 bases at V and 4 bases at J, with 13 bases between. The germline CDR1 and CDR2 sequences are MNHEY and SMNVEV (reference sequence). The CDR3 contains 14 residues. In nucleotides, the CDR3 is TGTGCCAGCAGTTTGTCCGGGACAAAATACGAGCAGTACTTC. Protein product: CASSLSGTKYEQYF.

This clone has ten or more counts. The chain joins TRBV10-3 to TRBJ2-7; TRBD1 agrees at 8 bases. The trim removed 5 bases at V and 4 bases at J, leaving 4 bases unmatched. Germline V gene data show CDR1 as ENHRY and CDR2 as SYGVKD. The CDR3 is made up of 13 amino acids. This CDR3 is CAISPQGGYEQYF. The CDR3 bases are TGTGCCATCAGTCCACAGGGGGGTTACGAGCAGTACTTC.

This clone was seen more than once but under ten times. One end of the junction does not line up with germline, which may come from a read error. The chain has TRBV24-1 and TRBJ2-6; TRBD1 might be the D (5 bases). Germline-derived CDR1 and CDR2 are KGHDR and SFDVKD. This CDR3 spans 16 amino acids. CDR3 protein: CATSDSTRSGANVMTF. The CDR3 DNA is TGTGCCACCAGTGATTCAACGAGATCTGGGGCCAACGTCATGACTTTC.

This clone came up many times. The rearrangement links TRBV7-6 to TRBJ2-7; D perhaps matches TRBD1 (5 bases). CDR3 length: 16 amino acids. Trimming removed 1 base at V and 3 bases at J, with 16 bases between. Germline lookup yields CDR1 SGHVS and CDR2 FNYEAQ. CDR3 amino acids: CASSLVTGAALYEQYF. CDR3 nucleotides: TGTGCCAGCAGCTTAGTTACAGGAGCCGCCCTCTACGAGCAGTACTTC.

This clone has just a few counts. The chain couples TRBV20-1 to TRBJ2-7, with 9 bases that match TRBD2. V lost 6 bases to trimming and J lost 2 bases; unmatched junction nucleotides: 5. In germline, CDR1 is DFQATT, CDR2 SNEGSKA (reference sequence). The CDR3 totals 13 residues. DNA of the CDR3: TGCAGTGCCACGAGCGGGAGGACCTACGAGCAGTACTTC. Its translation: CSATSGRTYEQYF.

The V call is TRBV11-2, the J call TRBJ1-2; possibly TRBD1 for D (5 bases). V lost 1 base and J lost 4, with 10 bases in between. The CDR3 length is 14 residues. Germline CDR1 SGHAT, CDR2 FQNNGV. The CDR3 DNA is TGTGCCAGCAGCTTAGCGGGGGTTGGCTATGGCTACACCTTC. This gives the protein CASSLAGVGYGYTF.

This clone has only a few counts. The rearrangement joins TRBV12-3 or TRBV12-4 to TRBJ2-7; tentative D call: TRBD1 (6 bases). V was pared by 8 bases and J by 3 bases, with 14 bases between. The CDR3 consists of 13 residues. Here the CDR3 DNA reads TGTGCCAGCGAACCGGGACACGGCTACGAGCAGTACTTC. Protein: CASEPGHGYEQYF.

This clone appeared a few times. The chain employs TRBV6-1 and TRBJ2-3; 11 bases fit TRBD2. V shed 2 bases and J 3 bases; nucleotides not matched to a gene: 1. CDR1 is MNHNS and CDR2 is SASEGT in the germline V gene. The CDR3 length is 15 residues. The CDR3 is CASSEWTSGTDTQYF. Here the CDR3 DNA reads TGTGCCAGCAGTGAATGGACTAGCGGGACAGATACGCAGTATTTT.

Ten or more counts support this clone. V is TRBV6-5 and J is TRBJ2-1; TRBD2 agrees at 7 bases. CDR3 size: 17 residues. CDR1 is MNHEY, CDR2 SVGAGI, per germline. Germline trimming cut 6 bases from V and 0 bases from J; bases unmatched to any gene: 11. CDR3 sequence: CASSGRRRGGSYNEQFF. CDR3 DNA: TGTGCCAGCAGCGGTAGGCGGCGCGGGGGCTCCTACAATGAGCAGTTCTTC.

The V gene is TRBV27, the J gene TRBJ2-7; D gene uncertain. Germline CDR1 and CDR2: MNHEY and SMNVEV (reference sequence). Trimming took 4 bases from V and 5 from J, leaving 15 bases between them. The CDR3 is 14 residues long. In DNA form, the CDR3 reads TGTGCCAGCAGTTACCCACACCGCCCGCACGAGCAGTACTTC. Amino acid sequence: CASSYPHRPHEQYF.